These 15 T cell receptor beta chains originate from one sample sequenced in a study of Tregs in tolerant kidney transplant recipients (dated by TCRdb to the late 2010s). The library relied on the immunoSEQ multiplex PCR assay. The source is immuneACCESS, and TCRdb retained only in-frame sequences with V and J called. Part of the clones is not carried over; for the studies checked, unresolved V genes explain less than half of this, and the remainder is unexplained. The sample includes around 86,000 clones, with 91% observed a single time. The top ten clones comprise 1.5% to 2% of the sample. The transplants used related donors along with nonmyeloablative bone marrow transplantation, and in the human trials mixed chimerism was transient. The material was CD4+ T cells from blood (PBMCs), obtained 24 months after the transplant. The receptors stem from a human patient who received a combined kidney and bone marrow transplant. Some T cells may originate with the graft donor following a transplant.

V usage is TRBV5-1 and J usage is TRBJ2-7; 8 nucleotides align to TRBD2. Germline CDR1 reads SGHRS; CDR2 reads YFSETQ. The length of the CDR3 is 15 residues. Germline trimming cut 0 bases from V and 6 bases from J; bases unmatched to any gene: 8. CDR3 nucleotide sequence: TGCGCCAGCAGCTTGGTGGGGACTAGAGGAGTCGAGCAGTACTTC. The encoded protein is CASSLVGTRGVEQYF. Based on the CDR3 plus reference TRBV5-1 and TRBJ2-7, the full variable domain is KAGVTQTPRYLIKTRGQQVTLSCSPISGHRSVSWYQQTPGQGLQFLFEYFSETQRNKGNFPGRFSGRQFSNSRSEMNVSTLELGDSALYLCASSLVGTRGVEQYFGPGTRLTVT.

DNA for the CDR3: TGTGCCAGCAGTTCCCACAGGGGGCGCAGGGGTGGCTACACCTTC. Protein: CASSSHRGRRGGYTF. The V call is TRBV27, the J call TRBJ1-2, with 9 bases lining up with TRBD1. Germline CDR1 MNHEY, CDR2 SMNVEV (reference sequence). This CDR3 contains 15 residues. After removal of 4 bases from V and 7 bases from J, the junction contained 10 bases not matched to a gene.

The V and J genes are TRBV7-6 and TRBJ2-6; D unresolved. This CDR3 comprises 15 residues. Germline V CDR1 and CDR2: SGHVS, FNYEAQ. Trimming removed 3 bases at V and 2 bases at J, with 8 bases between. The CDR3 DNA reads as TGTGCCAGCAGCTTGAAGAAGCCTGGGGCCAACGTCCTGACTTTC. Translated, it gives CASSLKKPGANVLTF. Combining the CDR3 with reference TRBV7-6 and TRBJ2-6 gives the whole variable domain GAGVSQSPRYKVTKRGQDVALRCDPISGHVSLYWYRQALGQGPEFLTYFNYEAQQDKSGLPNDRFSAERPEGSISTLTIQRTEQRDSAMYRCASSLKKPGANVLTFGAGSRLTVL.

DNA for the CDR3: TGTGCCAGCAGCTTTAGTTTCTCTGGCTACACCTTC. Translated: CASSFSFSGYTF. The rearrangement joins TRBV7-2 to TRBJ1-2; D ambiguous. Germline lookup yields CDR1 SGHTA and CDR2 FQGNSA. V was cut by 3 bases and J by 7 bases, with 9 bases left in between. The CDR3 spans 12 residues.

This rearrangement joins TRBV6-5 to TRBJ2-3, with 7 bases that match TRBD1. J lost 2 bases, V lost 4 bases, and 6 bases had no gene match. Germline loops: CDR1 MNHEY, CDR2 SVGAGI. The CDR3 sequence is 15 residues long. The CDR3 loop is CASSFAGQVTDTQYF. The CDR3 DNA reads TGTGCCAGCAGTTTCGCCGGACAGGTCACAGATACGCAGTATTTT.

This clone was detected only once. The chain recombines TRBV11-3 with TRBJ2-5; TRBD1 agrees at 7 bases. The germline gives CDR1 SGHNT, CDR2 YENEEA. The CDR3 has 15 amino acids. J lost 4 bases, V lost 3 bases, and 8 bases had no gene match. CDR3 sequence: CASSFCEGARETQYF. In DNA form, the CDR3 reads TGTGCCAGCAGCTTTTGTGAGGGGGCACGAGAGACCCAGTACTTC.

Remarks on this clone: An end of the junction does not agree with germline; a read error may underlie this. This rearrangement joins TRBV30 to TRBJ2-5, with TRBD2 identical over 9 bases. Germline CDR1 and CDR2: GTSNPN and SVGIG (reference sequence). This CDR3 spans 14 amino acids. DNA for the CDR3: TGTGCCTGGAGAGGCGGGGGGGCGCGAGAGACTCAGTACTTC. Translating it yields CAWRGGGARETQYF. Together with reference TRBV30 and TRBJ2-5, the CDR3 gives the full variable domain: SQTIHQWPATLVQPVGSPLSLECTVEGTSNPNLYWYRQAAGRGLQLLFYSVGIGQISSEVPQNLSASRPQDRQFILSSKKLLLSDSGFYLCAWRGGGARETQYFGPGTRLLVL.

The DNA of the CDR3 is TGTGCCAGCAGCCAAGGTATAGCGGGAAACTACAATGAGCAGTTCTTC. This translates into CASSQGIAGNYNEQFF. The chain carries TRBV4-2 and TRBJ2-1; 8 bases are shared with TRBD2. CDR1 and CDR2 from the germline V gene are LGHNA and YNFKEQ. The CDR3 is 16 residues long. V gave up 1 base and J gave up 3 bases; unmatched junction bases: 5.

CDR3 amino acids: CASSYPTRITEKLFF. The CDR3 DNA sequence: TGTGCCAGCAGTTACCCGACTAGGATTACGGAAAAACTGTTTTTT. This chain connects TRBV6-5 to TRBJ1-4; D is unresolved. With 2 bases removed from V and 8 bases from J, the gap between germline ends came to 15 bases. This CDR3 has 15 amino acids. Per the germline V gene, CDR1 is MNHEY and CDR2 is SVGAGI.

The V and J genes are TRBV6-1 and TRBJ1-2; D unclear. The V end lost 6 bases, the J end lost 4 bases, and 9 bases lay between the germline ends. The CDR3 extends over 12 amino acids. CDR1 is MNHNS and CDR2 is SASEGT in the germline V gene. The CDR3: CASRPASYGYTF. In DNA form, the CDR3 reads TGTGCCAGCAGGCCAGCGAGCTATGGCTACACCTTC.

The chain couples TRBV11-3 to TRBJ2-1; D may be TRBD2 (6 bases). The CDR3 is 15 amino acids. Germline V gene sequence: CDR1 SGHNT, CDR2 YENEEA. With 6 bases removed from V and 7 bases from J, the gap between germline ends came to 19 bases. Here the CDR3 reads CASSRSGLNRNEQFF. CDR3 in DNA: TGTGCCAGCAGTAGATCGGGACTTAATCGGAATGAGCAGTTCTTC.

This rearrangement joins TRBV2 to TRBJ1-1; 8 nucleotides align to TRBD1. Germline V gene data show CDR1 as SNHLY and CDR2 as FYNNEI. The CDR3 has 14 residues. The V segment lost 6 bases and the J segment 1 base; nucleotides outside the gene matches: 4. Here the CDR3 DNA reads TGTGCCAGCAGGGTGGGACAGGAGAACACTGAAGCTTTCTTT. Translating gives CASRVGQENTEAFF. The entire variable domain, with the rest obtained from reference TRBV2 and TRBJ1-1, is as follows: EPEVTQTPSHQVTQMGQEVILRCVPISNHLYFYWYRQILGQKVEFLVSFYNNEISEKSEIFDDQFSVERPDGSNFTLKIRSTKLEDSAMYFCASRVGQENTEAFFGQGTRLTVV.

The chain is built from TRBV5-6 and TRBJ2-7; 8 bases agree with TRBD1. In germline, CDR1 is SGHDT, CDR2 YYEEEE. V shed 4 bases, J shed 4 bases, and the junction held 7 bases outside the gene matches. This CDR3 region has 14 residues. DNA for the CDR3: TGTGCCAGCAGCATCGGACAGGGCTTGTACGAGCAGTACTTC. This encodes CASSIGQGLYEQYF.

This chain links TRBV19 with TRBJ2-4; tentatively, D is TRBD1 (5 bases). The germline V gene encodes CDR1 LNHDA and CDR2 SQIVND (reference sequence). This CDR3 spans 13 amino acids. The germline V and J ends were trimmed by 7 bases and 8 bases, with 15 bases remaining between them. For the CDR3, the DNA is TGTGCCAGTACCCCTGACAGATTGGACATTCAGTACTTC. This translates into CASTPDRLDIQYF.

The chain carries TRBV2 and TRBJ2-5; 9 bases fit TRBD1. V shed 6 bases, J shed 5 bases, and the junction held 4 bases outside the gene matches. The CDR3 totals 13 residues. Germline CDR1 is SNHLY and CDR2 is FYNNEI. The DNA of the CDR3 is TGTGCCAGCAGCGTGGACAGGGGTGAGACCCAGTACTTC. Translation gives CASSVDRGETQYF.